These 4 T cell receptor beta chains share one sample of origin, sequenced in a study of response to subunit inactivated influenza vaccine. TCRdb reanalysed the RT-PCR reads using MiXCR and keeps one entry per CDR3 protein. The sample has a few hundred thousand distinct CDR3 sequences; 11% are singletons. The input for sequencing was PBMCs from blood, taken roughly 45 days after vaccination. All receptors come from a middle-aged man who received an inactivated influenza vaccine.

This clonotype showed up just a few times. This CDR3 is CASSFLTLRGGDTPIKNIQYF. The CDR3, as DNA: TGTGCCAGCAGTTTTTTGACCCTCCGAGGAGGAGACACACCTATCAAAAACATTCAGTACTTC. V is TRBV12-3 or TRBV12-4 and J is TRBJ2-4, with D perhaps TRBD2 (5 bases). The CDR3 sequence is 21 residues long. The V end lost 3 bases, the J end lost 3 bases, and 30 bases lay between the germline ends.

Ten or more counts support this clonotype. The V and J genes are TRBV7-2 and TRBJ2-7, with D tentatively TRBD1 (6 bases). The CDR3 runs 15 residues. The germline CDR1 and CDR2 sequences are SGHTA and FQGNSA. The V end lost 2 bases, the J end lost 2 bases, and 13 bases lay between the germline ends. The CDR3 nucleotides are TGTGCCAGCAGCTTACTCGACAGGAGCACCTACGAGCAGTACTTC. Translated: CASSLLDRSTYEQYF.

The chain joins TRBV20-1 to TRBJ2-7, with 10 bases fitting TRBD2. The CDR3 extends over 15 amino acids. Unmatched junction bases numbered 8, after V lost 3 bases and J lost 3 bases. Germline CDR1 reads DFQATT; CDR2 reads SNEGSKA (reference sequence). The CDR3 DNA is TGCAGTGCTAGCCTCCCGGGACTAGCGCGCTACGAGCAGTACTTC. It encodes CSASLPGLARYEQYF.

This clonotype occurred a few times. J is TRBJ2-7 and V is TRBV2; D remains ambiguous. V was trimmed by 2 bases and J by 2 bases, leaving 16 bases between them. CDR3 length: 16 amino acids. The germline V gene has CDR1 SNHLY and CDR2 FYNNEI. CDR3 region: CASSEPLSLGTYEQYF. CDR3 nucleotides: TGTGCCAGCAGTGAACCTCTTAGCCTAGGGACCTACGAGCAGTACTTC.